This T cell receptor (beta chain) comes out of a study of neoadjuvant anti-PD-1 for oral cavity cancer. Analysis of PBMCs was direct, with no culture step. The CDR3 sequence is 15 residues long. Trimming removed 3 bases from V and 5 bases from J, with 14 bases in between. Germline CDR1 and CDR2: LNHNV and YYDKDF (reference sequence). Blood libraries mostly used roughly 500 ng genomic DNA, six replicates each. TCRdb's copy holds only in-frame clones and misses some; the assay was immunoSEQ multiplex PCR. The table lists approximately 15,000 clones, 60% to 70% of them singletons. This chain uses TRBV15 with TRBJ2-1, with D possibly being TRBD1 or TRBD2 (5 bases each). This specimen was PBMCs, taken before nivolumab (anti-PD-1) treatment. The clonotype was recovered from a person between 35 and 79 years old with oral cavity squamous cell carcinoma. CDR3 nucleotide sequence: TGTGCCACCAGCAGGACCGGGACGGGTAACAATGAGCAGTTCTTC. This translates into CATSRTGTGNNEQFF.